This TCR beta chain was documented in a study of shared clonotypes between healthy human individuals. The V gene's germline CDR1 is MNHEY and CDR2 SVGAGI. The V and J ends lost 2 bases and 3 bases, in that order; junction bases with no gene match: 2. The CDR3 totals 14 residues. Profiled with immunoSEQ multiplex PCR; TCRdb holds only in-frame clones, not every one. The sample lists about 2.3 million clones, around 92% occurring once. This TCR derives from a man aged 18-30 years in good health. Some clones in this sample may be carry-over from other donors' samples. The sequencing sample was made of naive CD4+ T cells from PBMCs. Specified subset: CD45RA+ positively selected. The V gene is TRBV6-5, the J gene TRBJ2-7, with 9 nucleotides matching TRBD1. The CDR3 spells CASSYRTGDYEQYF. CDR3 sequence (DNA): TGTGCCAGCAGTTACAGGACAGGGGACTACGAGCAGTACTTC.